This is a list of T cell receptor beta chains from one sample in a study of T cells in Graves' hyperthyroidism and ophthalmopathy. TCRdb recomputed calls from the multiplex PCR reads with MiXCR, one row per CDR3 protein. Of about 98,000 distinct CDR3 sequences listed, approximately 40% are singletons. Sequencing was done on a sample of peripheral blood or thyroid tissue (not recorded which). These receptors originate from a woman in her twenties or thirties with Graves' hyperthyroidism. CDR3s include the opening cysteine and the closing phenylalanine or tryptophan. A D gene is named only where the DNA matches it firmly. Some rows have no size entry. The others give once, few or many, or a class for an expanded clone.

>TRBJ1-5|TRBD1|.|TRBV10-3
CATGQGRQPQHF
TGTGCTACTGGACAGGGTCGACAGCCCCAGCATTTT
>TRBJ2-7|TRBD2|.|TRBV20-1
CSARSGRVTSYEQYF
TGCAGTGCCAGGAGCGGGAGGGTCACCTCCTACGAGCAGTACTTC
>TRBJ2-5|TRBD1|.|TRBV5-1
CASSQGQGAETQYF
TGCGCCAGCAGCCAAGGACAGGGTGCGGAGACCCAGTACTTC
>TRBJ1-1|.|.|TRBV5-1
CASSLDAHTEAFF
TGCGCCAGCAGCTTGGATGCGCACACTGAAGCTTTCTTT
>TRBJ2-5|TRBD1|many|TRBV3-1
CASSPRDREETQYF
TGTGCCAGCAGCCCCCGGGACAGGGAAGAGACCCAGTACTTC
>TRBJ1-6|.|.|TRBV7-3
CASSLGGLASPLHF
TGTGCCAGCAGCTTAGGAGGGTTGGCTTCACCCCTCCACTTT
>TRBJ1-3|.|many|TRBV7-9
CASSLGVTLNTIYF
TGTGCCAGCAGCTTAGGAGTCACACTTAACACCATATATTTT
>TRBJ1-2|TRBD1|few|TRBV6-6
CASSAGTGYGYTF
TGTGCCAGCAGTGCCGGGACAGGGTATGGCTACACCTTC
>TRBJ1-5|.|.|TRBV7-2
CAWAVQVGSQPQHF
TGTGCCTGGGCCGTCCAGGTCGGAAGTCAGCCCCAGCATTTT
>TRBJ2-3|TRBD2|.|TRBV19
CASSSGLAGRADTQYF
TGTGCCAGTAGTAGCGGACTAGCGGGAAGGGCAGATACGCAGTATTTT
>TRBJ1-6|.|.|TRBV10-3
CAISDVSSYNSPFHF
TGTGCCATCAGTGACGTCAGCTCCTATAATTCACCTTTCCACTTT
>TRBJ2-3|TRBD2|many|TRBV11-2
CASSSSSGMDTQYF
TGTGCCAGCAGCTCGTCTAGCGGGATGGATACGCAGTATTTT
>TRBJ2-7|TRBD1|.|TRBV18
CASSGTGRAEQYF
TGTGCCAGCTCCGGGACAGGGAGAGCCGAGCAGTACTTC
>TRBJ1-1|.|many|TRBV11-2
CASSPRPSMNTEAFF
TGTGCCAGCAGCCCAAGACCGAGCATGAACACTGAAGCTTTCTTT
>TRBJ1-2|.|.|TRBV20-1
CSAHRASNYGYTF
TGCAGTGCCCACAGGGCCTCTAACTATGGCTACACCTTC
>TRBJ1-4|.|medium-sized|TRBV24-1
CATSLSGDIEEKLFF
TGTGCCACCAGCCTCTCAGGGGACATCGAGGAAAAACTGTTTTTT
>TRBJ1-4|.|.|TRBV20-1
CSAPWGGETVF
TGCAGTGCTCCGTGGGGGGGGGAAACTGTTTTT
>TRBJ2-7|TRBD2|.|TRBV7-2
CACAGVAGSEQYF
TGTGCCTGCGCGGGAGTAGCGGGAAGCGAGCAGTACTTC
>TRBJ1-1|.|many|TRBV24-1
CATSDFRGDAFF
TGTGCCACCAGTGATTTCCGGGGTGACGCTTTCTTT
>TRBJ1-3|.|.|TRBV5-5
CASSLQLGTNTIYF
TGTGCCAGCAGCTTGCAACTGGGTACGAACACCATATATTTT
>TRBJ1-2|TRBD1|.|TRBV10-2
CASSEGGAGGYTF
TGCGCCAGCAGCGAAGGGGGCGCAGGCGGCTACACCTTC
>TRBJ1-2|.|many|TRBV20-1
CSAQEKGAPNYGYTF
TGCAGTGCTCAAGAAAAGGGCGCTCCTAACTATGGCTACACCTTC
>TRBJ2-5|TRBD2|many|TRBV15
CATSRDRGRDRETQYF
TGTGCCACCAGCAGGGATAGAGGGAGGGACCGAGAGACCCAGTACTTC
>TRBJ1-5|TRBD1|few|TRBV28
CASSWTGESRQPQHF
TGTGCCAGCAGTTGGACAGGGGAGTCTCGTCAGCCCCAGCATTTT
>TRBJ1-1|.|.|TRBV9
CASSATAGEAFF
TGTGCCAGCAGCGCCACCGCGGGTGAAGCTTTCTTT
>TRBJ2-2|.|few|TRBV7-3
CASSLDIRESGTGELFF
TGTGCCAGCAGCTTAGATATACGGGAGTCTGGCACCGGGGAGCTGTTTTTT
>TRBJ2-7|TRBD1|.|TRBV9
CASSGGQGAVYEQYF
TGTGCCAGCAGCGGCGGACAGGGGGCCGTCTACGAGCAGTACTTC
>TRBJ2-5|.|.|TRBV29-1
CSVNRGTGMWETQYF
TGCAGCGTTAATCGGGGGACTGGGATGTGGGAGACCCAGTACTTC
>TRBJ2-1|.|.|TRBV5-1
CASSLGAAYNEQFF
TGCGCCAGCAGCTTAGGGGCCGCCTACAATGAGCAGTTCTTC
>TRBJ2-6|.|.|TRBV14
CASSRSRTSSGANVLTF
TGTGCCAGCAGCCGGAGCAGGACGAGCTCTGGGGCCAACGTCCTGACTTTC
>TRBJ2-7|.|many|TRBV13
CASSLGTQNYEQYF
TGTGCCAGCAGCTTGGGGACACAAAACTACGAGCAGTACTTC
>TRBJ2-5|TRBD2|many|TRBV27
CASSPGTSIETQYF
TGTGCCAGCAGCCCCGGGACTAGCATTGAGACCCAGTACTTC
>TRBJ2-7|TRBD2|many|TRBV4-1
CASSQQTSGFLSYEQYF
TGCGCCAGCAGCCAGCAGACTAGCGGGTTCCTCTCCTACGAGCAGTACTTC
>TRBJ2-2|.|many|TRBV10-3
CAIVEGHTGELFF
TGTGCCATCGTTGAGGGTCACACCGGGGAGCTGTTTTTT
>TRBJ1-3|.|.|TRBV20-1
CSASLQVQETIYF
TGCAGTGCTAGCCTACAGGTTCAAGAGACCATATATTTT
>TRBJ1-2|.|.|TRBV29-1
CSVAWRGDGYTF
TGCAGCGTTGCCTGGAGGGGGGATGGCTACACCTTC
>TRBJ2-7|TRBD2|many|TRBV7-2
CASSLKTSGSSYEQYF
TGTGCCAGCAGCTTAAAGACTAGCGGGAGCTCCTACGAGCAGTACTTC
>TRBJ1-1|.|.|TRBV20-1
CSPRGNTEAFF
TGCAGTCCCCGGGGGAACACTGAAGCTTTCTTT
>TRBJ1-5|TRBD1|.|TRBV7-9
CASRGQGVWPQHF
TGTGCCAGCAGAGGACAGGGTGTGTGGCCCCAGCATTTT
>TRBJ2-5|.|many|TRBV30
CAWSAGRQAQETQYF
TGTGCCTGGAGTGCAGGCCGGCAGGCGCAAGAGACCCAGTACTTC
>TRBJ1-2|TRBD1|many|TRBV19
CATRDRRYTF
TGTGCCACCCGGGACAGGCGCTACACCTTC
>TRBJ1-6|TRBD1|many|TRBV4-1
CASSQDVGRGNSPLHF
TGCGCCAGCAGCCAAGATGTGGGCAGGGGGAATTCACCCCTCCACTTT
>TRBJ2-5|TRBD2|.|TRBV20-1
CSATPGLASLETQYF
TGCAGTGCTACGCCGGGACTAGCGTCGCTGGAGACCCAGTACTTC
>TRBJ2-5|.|.|TRBV20-1
CSASSREETQYF
TGCAGTGCAAGTTCAAGGGAGGAGACCCAGTACTTC
>TRBJ2-5|.|many|TRBV30
CAWRTKETQYF
TGTGCCTGGAGAACGAAAGAGACCCAGTACTTC
>TRBJ2-7|TRBD1|many|TRBV20-1
CSASKPGQNYEQYF
TGCAGTGCCAGTAAACCGGGACAGAACTACGAGCAGTACTTC